This TCR beta chain was recorded in a study of T cells in Graves' hyperthyroidism and ophthalmopathy. Reasons for excluding patients were uncontrolled infection, other autoimmune disease, pregnancy or lactation. TCR beta CDR3 regions were amplified from RNA. During a first-round RT-PCR of the TCR CDR3, the HTBI primer set was used. One entry per CDR3 protein results from TCRdb running MiXCR on the multiplex PCR reads. This table has hundreds of thousands of distinct CDR3 sequences, 45% appearing once. Trimming pared 2 bases from V and 0 bases from J, leaving 4 bases between. This CDR3 region has 13 residues. Germline V lookup: CDR1 LNHDA, CDR2 SQIVND (reference sequence). Findings of the study overall: Most clonotypes expanded in the thyroid (above 0.001) were also present in blood. Ophthalmopathy was model-predicted a median roughly 6.5 months pre-onset.

There are a few counts of this clonotype. What it binds is not known. The J gene is TRBJ1-1, the V gene TRBV19; D remains ambiguous. The sequence came from an adult man with Graves' disease, either hyperthyroidism or ophthalmopathy (not recorded which). Sequencing was performed on peripheral blood or thyroid tissue (not recorded which). CDR3 residues: CASSIKMNTEAFF. The CDR3 DNA is TGTGCCAGTAGTATAAAGATGAACACTGAAGCTTTCTTT.